What follows are 25 T cell receptor beta chains derived from one specimen sequenced in a study of tumor-infiltrating lymphocytes in primary liver carcinoma. For each extraction, RNA and DNA were obtained together from 20-30 mg of unsorted bulk tissue. Reverse transcription of approximately 0.55 ug total RNA with a constant-region primer produced TCR beta cDNA. The TCR beta library was amplified through three nested multiplex PCR rounds in a modified ARM-PCR procedure. Rounds one and two of PCR, each of roughly 10 cycles, were primed with TRBV1-TRBV30 forward primers and a C-beta reverse primer. TCRdb processed the multiplex PCR reads anew with MiXCR; each CDR3 protein has one entry. The sample shows approximately 110,000 distinct CDR3 sequences, about four fifths of them seen only once. Sequenced input: liver tumor tissue from sampling region 3. As for subset: tumor region T3, left-lateral pole. The source is a man aged 40-55 years with primary liver carcinoma and hepatitis B virus infection.

The chain couples TRBV10-2 to TRBJ1-6; D not resolved. Germline V lookup: CDR1 WSHSY, CDR2 SAAADI. The CDR3 has 14 amino acids. V was clipped by 11 bases and J by 3 bases, with 14 bases between them. As DNA, the CDR3 is TGCGCCTGGAACGCCCTTTGCTATAATTCACCCCTCCACTTT. Protein product: CAWNALCYNSPLHF.

This clonotype is medium-sized. The chain couples TRBV12-3 or TRBV12-4 to TRBJ2-3; D is uncertain. V was clipped by 5 bases and J by 1 base, with 1 base between them. This CDR3 region has 11 residues. CDR3 in DNA: TGTGCCAGCAGTCGCACAGATACGCAGTATTTT. Protein product: CASSRTDTQYF.

Comments on this clonotype: At one of its ends the junction is not consistent with the germline gene, which may arise from a read error. The gene calls are TRBV6-1 and TRBJ1-5; D remains ambiguous. The CDR3 loop spans 14 amino acids. Germline-derived CDR1 and CDR2 are MNHNS and SASEGT. CDR3 amino acids: CANSEAREKVHQHF. The CDR3 nucleotides are TGTGCCAACAGTGAGGCGAGGGAAAAGGTGCACCAGCATTTT.

This chain connects TRBV12-3 or TRBV12-4 to TRBJ1-5, with D possibly TRBD1 on 6 matching bases. The CDR3 sequence is 15 residues long. The CDR3 region has the DNA TGTGCGAACAGCTCCGGGCAGGGGCTGAGGCAGCCCCAGCATTTT. This gives the protein CANSSGQGLRQPQHF.

The V gene is TRBV11-2, the J gene TRBJ2-7; no firm D call. Trimming removed 6 bases at V and 4 bases at J, with 10 bases between. Germline V gene lookup returns CDR1 SGHAT and CDR2 FQNNGV. CDR3 length: 12 residues. CDR3: CASSPGCYEQYF. The DNA of the CDR3 is TGTGCCAGCAGTCCCGGATGTTACGAGCAGTACTTC.

This clonotype occurred a few times. The chain couples TRBV7-3 to TRBJ2-1; D may correspond to TRBD1 or TRBD2 (7 bases each). CDR1 is SGHTA, CDR2 FQGTGA, per germline. The CDR3 loop spans 15 amino acids. Deletions cut 6 bases from V and 7 bases from J, with 19 bases between. The CDR3: CASSPTQGGMNEQFF. Here the CDR3 DNA reads TGTGCCAGCAGTCCGACGCAGGGGGGGATGAATGAGCAGTTCTTC.

This clonotype was seen more than once but under ten times. The rearrangement uses TRBV5-5 and TRBJ1-5; TRBD1 matches at 7 bases. Trimming removed 9 bases from V and 0 bases from J; junction bases left unmatched: 12. Germline lookup yields CDR1 SGHKS and CDR2 YYEKEE (reference sequence). The CDR3 length is 16 residues. CDR3 in amino acids: CANSSGQTISNQPQHF. The CDR3 DNA follows: TGTGCCAATAGCTCGGGACAGACGATTAGCAATCAGCCCCAGCATTTT.

With respect to this clonotype: One end of the junction fails to match germline, which may point to a read error. The chain has TRBV11-3 and TRBJ1-1, with D possibly matching TRBD1 (6 bases). From germline, CDR1 is SGHNT and CDR2 YENEEA. This CDR3 has 13 residues. In nucleotides, the CDR3 is TGCGCCAGCCGCTTAGCAAGGGGGTCACAAGCTTTCTTT. It specifies CASRLARGSQAFF.

In this sample, this clonotype turned up once. The junction departs from the called germline gene at one end, perhaps through a read error. V and J are TRBV7-9 and TRBJ1-1; 7 bases are shared with TRBD1. Germline CDR1 SEHNR, CDR2 FQNEAQ (reference sequence). There are 14 residues in the CDR3. Here the CDR3 reads CASSHGTANTEAFF. The CDR3 DNA sequence: TGTGCCAGCAGCCATGGGACAGCTAACACTGAAGCTTTCTTC.

This clonotype was observed a few times. The chain joins TRBV19 to TRBJ1-1; the D gene is possibly TRBD1 (5 bases). Trimming took 0 bases from V and 2 from J, leaving 7 bases between them. The germline gives CDR1 LNHDA, CDR2 SQIVND (reference sequence). This CDR3 is 14 amino acids long. The CDR3, as DNA: TGTGCCAGTAGTATAGAGGACACAAACACTGAAGCTTTCTTT. It yields the protein CASSIEDTNTEAFF.

Regarding this clonotype: One end of the junction fails to match germline, which may point to a read error. The gene calls are TRBV29-1 and TRBJ2-6; weak D call: TRBD1 (5 bases). The CDR3 has 13 amino acids. Germline loops: CDR1 SQVTM, CDR2 ANQGSEA. This chain's CDR3 is CSVAGLGANVLNF. CDR3 coding DNA: TGCAGCGTAGCAGGGCTTGGGGCCAATGTCCTGAATTTC.

In regard to this clonotype: The junction departs from the called germline gene at one end, perhaps through a read error. This chain uses TRBV29-1 with TRBJ2-5; D might be TRBD1 or TRBD2, each matching 5 bases. Germline V gives CDR1 SQVTM, CDR2 ANQGSEA. CDR3 length: 14 residues. The DNA for the CDR3 is TGCAGCTCTGAAGATGGGACGTCCCAAGAGACCCACTACTTC. This encodes CSSEDGTSQETHYF.

V usage is TRBV4-3 and J usage is TRBJ2-3; maybe TRBD1 (7 bases). Germline V gene lookup returns CDR1 LGHNA and CDR2 YSLEER. The CDR3 runs 14 residues. The V and J ends lost 9 bases and 9 bases respectively, with 22 bases between them. The CDR3 sequence: CARSQGGASVTQYF. CDR3 bases: TGCGCCAGGAGTCAGGGGGGTGCATCAGTCACGCAGTATTTT.

About this clonotype: The junction departs from the called germline gene at one end, perhaps through a read error. The chain recombines TRBV11-2 with TRBJ2-6; TRBD1 is a possible D gene (5 bases). Germline V gene sequence: CDR1 SGHAT, CDR2 FQNNGV. This CDR3 has 15 residues. CDR3 in amino acids: CTTQWPRSGANVLTF. In DNA, the CDR3 is TGTACCACCCAGTGGCCGCGCTCTGGGGCCAACGTCTTGACTTTC.

As regards this clonotype: Here the CDR3 omits its conserved ending phenylalanine or tryptophan, so a read error is the likely source. The chain couples TRBV28 to TRBJ2-4; the D is unclear. The CDR3 totals 15 residues. Germline assignment: CDR1 MDHEN and CDR2 SYDVKM. CDR3: CDSSPPGLVRNIQYS. Here the CDR3 DNA reads TGTGACAGCAGCCCTCCCGGGTTGGTCAGAAACATTCAGTACTCC.

This clonotype was recorded a few times. This clone may be a read error of a much larger clone one base away. The chain uses TRBV4-2 and TRBJ2-3; a possible D gene is TRBD2 (6 bases). Trimming left V 7 bases short and J 4 bases short, with 18 bases between. The CDR3 extends over 15 amino acids. Germline V lookup: CDR1 LGHNA, CDR2 YNFKEQ. Written as DNA, the CDR3 is TGTGCCAGCAACCCTAAGGCGGGACTCGCAGATACGCAGTATTTT. It specifies CASNPKAGLADTQYF.

On this clonotype itself: One junction end disagrees with the germline gene, perhaps due to a read error. The chain links TRBV10-3 to TRBJ2-7; perhaps TRBD2 as D (5 bases). The CDR3 length is 13 residues. CDR1 and CDR2 from the germline V gene are ENHRY and SYGVKD. The CDR3 region is CTISGPGKHEHHF. Here the CDR3 DNA reads TGTACCATCAGTGGGCCGGGGAAGCACGAGCACCACTTC.

About this clonotype: The junction departs from the called germline gene at one end, perhaps through a read error. The rearrangement joins TRBV11-3 to TRBJ2-4; D uncertain. Germline V gene data show CDR1 as SGHNT and CDR2 as YENEEA. The CDR3 has 15 residues. This CDR3 is CASTTSAVVNNIQYF. CDR3 nucleotides: TGTGCTAGCACCACTTCGGCGGTAGTCAACAACATTCAGTACTTC.

This clonotype appeared many times. V and J are TRBV18 and TRBJ2-3, with TRBD2 matching over 12 bases. V shed 6 bases, J shed 3 bases, and the junction held 4 bases outside the gene matches. The CDR3 has 15 residues. Germline CDR1 and CDR2: KGHSH and LQKENI. In nucleotides, the CDR3 is TGTGCCAGCTCGTCGACTAGCGGGAGTACAGATACGCAGTATTTT. This sequence encodes CASSSTSGSTDTQYF.

As to this clonotype: Since the CDR3 does not end with the conserved phenylalanine or tryptophan, this likely comes from a read error. This chain links TRBV4-1 with TRBJ1-1, with D maybe TRBD1 (5 bases). Germline assignment: CDR1 MGHRA and CDR2 YSYEKL. This CDR3 is built from 16 residues. CDR3 in DNA: TGCGCCAGCGGCCAAGATTCGGGGGTACAGAACACTGAAGCTTTCCTT. Its translation: CASGQDSGVQNTEAFL.

The sample holds a few counts of this clonotype. Sequence at one end of the junction differs from germline and may be a read error. The CDR3 DNA reads TGTAGCGCCGGAGGGGGGGCGAATCAGTCCCAGCATTTT. Translated: CSAGGGANQSQHF. The chain has TRBV29-1 and TRBJ1-5; D is perhaps TRBD1 (6 bases). This CDR3 has 13 residues. Germline V gene sequence: CDR1 SQVTM, CDR2 ANQGSEA. The full variable domain, its missing parts supplied by reference TRBV29-1 and TRBJ1-5, is SAVISQKPSRDICQRGTSLTIQCQVDSQVTMMFWYRQQPGQSLTLIATANQGSEATYESGFVIDKFPISRPNLTFSTLTVSNMSPEDSSIYLCSAGGGANQSQHFGDGTRLSIL.

This clonotype occurred a few times. The CDR3 nucleotides are TGCAGCGTTGAATTAAGCGGGTTCTATGGCTACACCTTC. Encoded protein: CSVELSGFYGYTF. V usage is TRBV29-1 and J usage is TRBJ1-2; D is ambiguous. Germline CDR1 and CDR2: SQVTM and ANQGSEA. V lost 2 bases, J lost 4 bases, and 11 bases lay in between. The length of the CDR3 is 13 residues.

The V gene is TRBV12-3 or TRBV12-4, the J gene TRBJ2-7; no clear D. CDR3 length: 13 amino acids. V was clipped by 5 bases and J by 3 bases, with 11 bases between them. CDR3 amino acids: CASSGDICYEQYF. Here the CDR3 DNA reads TGTGCCAGCAGTGGTGACATCTGCTACGAGCAGTACTTC.

About this clonotype: Relative to the germline gene, one junction end is altered; a read error may explain this. The V gene is TRBV4-1, the J gene TRBJ2-1; D uncertain. The CDR3 covers 15 residues. The germline V gene has CDR1 MGHRA and CDR2 YSYEKL. The CDR3 region is CASSQAVLDDNDQFF. The CDR3 DNA reads TGCGCCAGCAGCCAGGCTGTTCTAGATGACAATGATCAGTTCTTC.

A note on this clonotype: The junction departs from germline at one end; a sequencing error may be responsible. This sequence joins TRBV5-4 and TRBJ2-5; TRBD1 matches at 8 bases. Germline CDR1 reads SGHNT; CDR2 reads YYREEE (reference sequence). The CDR3 spans 14 residues. CDR3 protein: CASSSTTGEEIQYF. For the CDR3, the DNA is TGTGCCAGCAGCTCCACGACAGGGGAGGAGATCCAGTACTTC.